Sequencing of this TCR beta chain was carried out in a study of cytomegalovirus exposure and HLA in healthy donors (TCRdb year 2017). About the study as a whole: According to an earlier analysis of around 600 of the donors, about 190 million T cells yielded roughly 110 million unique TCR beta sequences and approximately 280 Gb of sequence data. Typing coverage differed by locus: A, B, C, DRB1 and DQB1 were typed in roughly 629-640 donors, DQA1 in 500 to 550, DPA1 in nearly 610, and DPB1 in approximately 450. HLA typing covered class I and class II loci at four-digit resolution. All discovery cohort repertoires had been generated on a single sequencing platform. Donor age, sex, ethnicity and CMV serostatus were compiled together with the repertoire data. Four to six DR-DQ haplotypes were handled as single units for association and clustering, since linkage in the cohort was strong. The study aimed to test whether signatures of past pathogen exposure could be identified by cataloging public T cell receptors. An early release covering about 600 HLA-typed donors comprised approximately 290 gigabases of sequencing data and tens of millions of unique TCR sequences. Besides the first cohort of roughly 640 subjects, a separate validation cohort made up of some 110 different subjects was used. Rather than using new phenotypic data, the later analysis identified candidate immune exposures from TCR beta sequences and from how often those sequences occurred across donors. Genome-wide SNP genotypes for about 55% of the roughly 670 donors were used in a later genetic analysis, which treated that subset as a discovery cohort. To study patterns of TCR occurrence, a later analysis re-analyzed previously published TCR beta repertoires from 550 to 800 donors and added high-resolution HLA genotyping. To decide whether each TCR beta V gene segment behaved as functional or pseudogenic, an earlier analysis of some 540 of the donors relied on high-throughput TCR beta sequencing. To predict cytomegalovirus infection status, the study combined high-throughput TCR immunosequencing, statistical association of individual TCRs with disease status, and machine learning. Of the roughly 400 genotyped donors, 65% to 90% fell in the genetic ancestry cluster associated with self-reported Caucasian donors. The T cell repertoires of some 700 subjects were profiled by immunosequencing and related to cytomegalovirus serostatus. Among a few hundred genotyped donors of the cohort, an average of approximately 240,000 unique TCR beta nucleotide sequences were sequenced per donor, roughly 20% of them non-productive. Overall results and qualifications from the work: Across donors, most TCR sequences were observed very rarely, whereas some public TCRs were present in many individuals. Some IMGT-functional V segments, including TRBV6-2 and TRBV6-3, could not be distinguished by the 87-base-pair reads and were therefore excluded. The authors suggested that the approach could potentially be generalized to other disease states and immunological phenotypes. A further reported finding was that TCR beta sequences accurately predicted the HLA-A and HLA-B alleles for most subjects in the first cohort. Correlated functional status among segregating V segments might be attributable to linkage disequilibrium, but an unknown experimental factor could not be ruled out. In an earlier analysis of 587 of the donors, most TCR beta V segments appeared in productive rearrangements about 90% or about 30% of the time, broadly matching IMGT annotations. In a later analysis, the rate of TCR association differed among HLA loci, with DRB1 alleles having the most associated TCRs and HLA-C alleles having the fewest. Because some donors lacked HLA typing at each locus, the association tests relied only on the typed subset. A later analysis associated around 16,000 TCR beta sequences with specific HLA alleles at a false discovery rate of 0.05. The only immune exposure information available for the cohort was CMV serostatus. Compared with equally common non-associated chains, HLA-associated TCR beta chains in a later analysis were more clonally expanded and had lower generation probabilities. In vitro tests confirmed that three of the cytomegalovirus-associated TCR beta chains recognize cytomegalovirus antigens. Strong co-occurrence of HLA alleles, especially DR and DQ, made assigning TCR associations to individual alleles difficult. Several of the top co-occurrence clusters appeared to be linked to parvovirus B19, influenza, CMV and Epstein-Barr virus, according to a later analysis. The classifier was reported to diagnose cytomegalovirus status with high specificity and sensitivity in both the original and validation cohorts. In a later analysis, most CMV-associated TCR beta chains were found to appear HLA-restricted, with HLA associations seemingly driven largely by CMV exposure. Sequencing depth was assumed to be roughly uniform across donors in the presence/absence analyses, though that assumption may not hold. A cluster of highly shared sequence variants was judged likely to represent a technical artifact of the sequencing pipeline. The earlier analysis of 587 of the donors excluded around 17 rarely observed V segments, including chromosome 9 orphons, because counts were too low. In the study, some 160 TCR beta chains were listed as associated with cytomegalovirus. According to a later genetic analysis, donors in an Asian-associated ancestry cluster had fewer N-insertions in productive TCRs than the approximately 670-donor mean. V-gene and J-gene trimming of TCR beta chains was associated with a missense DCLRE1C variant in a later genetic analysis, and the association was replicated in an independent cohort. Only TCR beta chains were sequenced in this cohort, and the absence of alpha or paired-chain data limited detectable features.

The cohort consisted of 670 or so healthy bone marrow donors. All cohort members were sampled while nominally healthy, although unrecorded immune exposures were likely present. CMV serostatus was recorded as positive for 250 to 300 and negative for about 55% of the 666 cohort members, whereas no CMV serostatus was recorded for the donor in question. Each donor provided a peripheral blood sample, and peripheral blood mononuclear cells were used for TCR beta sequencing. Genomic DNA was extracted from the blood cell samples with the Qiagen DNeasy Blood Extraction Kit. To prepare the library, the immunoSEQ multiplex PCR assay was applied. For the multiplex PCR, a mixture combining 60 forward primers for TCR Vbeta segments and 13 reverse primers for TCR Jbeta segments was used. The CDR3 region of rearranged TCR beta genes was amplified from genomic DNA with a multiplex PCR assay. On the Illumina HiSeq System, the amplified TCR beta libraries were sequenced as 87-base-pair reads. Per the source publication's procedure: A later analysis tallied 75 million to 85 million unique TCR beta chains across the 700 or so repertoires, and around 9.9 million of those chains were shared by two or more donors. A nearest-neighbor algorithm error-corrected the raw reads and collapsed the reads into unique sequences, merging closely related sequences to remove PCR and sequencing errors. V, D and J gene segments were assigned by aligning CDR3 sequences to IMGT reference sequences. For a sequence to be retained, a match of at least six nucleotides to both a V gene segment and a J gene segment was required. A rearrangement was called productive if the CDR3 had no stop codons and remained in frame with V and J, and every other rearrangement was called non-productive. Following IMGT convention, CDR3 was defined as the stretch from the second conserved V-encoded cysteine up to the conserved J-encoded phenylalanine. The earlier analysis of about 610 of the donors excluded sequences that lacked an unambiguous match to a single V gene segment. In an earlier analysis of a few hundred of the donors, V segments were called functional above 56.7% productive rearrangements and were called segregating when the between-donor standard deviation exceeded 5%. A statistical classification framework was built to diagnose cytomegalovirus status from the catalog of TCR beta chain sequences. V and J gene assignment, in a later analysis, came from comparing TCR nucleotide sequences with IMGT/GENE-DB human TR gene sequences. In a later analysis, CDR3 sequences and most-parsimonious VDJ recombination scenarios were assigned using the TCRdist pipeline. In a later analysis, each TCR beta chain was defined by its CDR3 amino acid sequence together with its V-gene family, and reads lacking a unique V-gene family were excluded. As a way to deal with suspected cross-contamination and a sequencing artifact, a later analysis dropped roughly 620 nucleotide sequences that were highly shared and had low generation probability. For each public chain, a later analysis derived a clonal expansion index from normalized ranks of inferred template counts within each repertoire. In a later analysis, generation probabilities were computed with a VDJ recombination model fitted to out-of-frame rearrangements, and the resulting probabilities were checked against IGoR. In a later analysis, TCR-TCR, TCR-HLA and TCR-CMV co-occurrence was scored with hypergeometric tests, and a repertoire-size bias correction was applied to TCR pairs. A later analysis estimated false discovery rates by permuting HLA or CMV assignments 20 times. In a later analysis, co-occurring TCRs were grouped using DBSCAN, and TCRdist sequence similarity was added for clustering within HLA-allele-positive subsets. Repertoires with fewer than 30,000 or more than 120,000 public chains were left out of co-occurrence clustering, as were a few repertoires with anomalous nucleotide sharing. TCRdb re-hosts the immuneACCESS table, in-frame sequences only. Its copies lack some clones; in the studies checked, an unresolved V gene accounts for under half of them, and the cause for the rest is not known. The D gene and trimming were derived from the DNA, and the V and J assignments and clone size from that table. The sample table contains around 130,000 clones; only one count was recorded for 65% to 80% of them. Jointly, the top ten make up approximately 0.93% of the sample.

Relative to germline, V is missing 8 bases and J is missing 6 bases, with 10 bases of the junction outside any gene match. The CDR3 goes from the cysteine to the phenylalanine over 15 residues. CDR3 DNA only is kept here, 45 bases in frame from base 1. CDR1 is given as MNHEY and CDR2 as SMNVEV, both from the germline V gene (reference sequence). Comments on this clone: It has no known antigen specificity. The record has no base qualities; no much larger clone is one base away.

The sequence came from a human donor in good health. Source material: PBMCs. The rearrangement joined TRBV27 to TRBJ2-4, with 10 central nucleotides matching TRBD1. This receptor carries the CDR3 CASGDPRQGANIQYF. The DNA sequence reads TGTGCCAGCGGAGACCCGAGACAGGGGGCAAACATTCAGTACTTC.